The 20 T cell receptor beta chains presented below share a single source sample, sequenced in a study of T-cell memory formation after mild COVID-19. TCRdb recomputed calls from the 5' RACE reads with MiXCR, one row per CDR3 protein. The data hold around 100,000 distinct CDR3 sequences, with around 10% observed a single time. The material sequenced was PBMCs or a T cell subset sorted from them (not recorded which). The receptor source for this set is a man aged 18 to 30 who had mild COVID-19 (a few samples of this study predate the infection). Cell type and time point are not known.

This clonotype was counted a few times. The chain joins TRBV4-1 to TRBJ2-1, with D perhaps TRBD1 (5 bases). CDR3 length equals 15 residues. Deletions cut 6 bases from V and 4 bases from J, with 16 bases between. Germline V gene lookup returns CDR1 MGHRA and CDR2 YSYEKL. CDR3 in DNA: TGCGCCAGCAGTCGCAACCAGGGTTTGTACAATGAGCAGTTCTTC. Encoded protein: CASSRNQGLYNEQFF.

This chain joins TRBV11-3 and TRBJ2-3; 7 bases map to TRBD1. The CDR3 loop spans 14 amino acids. J gave up 0 bases and V 4 bases, and 1 base lay outside the gene matches. In germline, CDR1 is SGHNT, CDR2 YENEEA. The CDR3 region has the DNA TGTGCCAGCAGCTCGACAGGGAGCACAGATACGCAGTATTTT. Protein sequence: CASSSTGSTDTQYF.

This clonotype was counted only a few times. The chain employs TRBV29-1 and TRBJ2-1; no clear D gene. Deletions cut 0 bases from V and 9 bases from J, with 9 bases between. CDR3 length: 12 residues. Germline V CDR1 and CDR2: SQVTM, ANQGSEA. Here the CDR3 DNA reads TGCAGCGTTGAAGATAGTCTATTTGAGCAGTTCTTC. This sequence encodes CSVEDSLFEQFF.

The chain has TRBV5-4 and TRBJ2-1; 8 bases align to TRBD2. Trimming cost V 5 bases and J 7 bases; bases outside gene matches: 8. From germline, CDR1 is SGHNT and CDR2 YYREEE (reference sequence). The CDR3 runs 14 residues. CDR3 DNA: TGTGCCAGCAGGAAAGCGGGGGCGGGGAATGAGCAGTTCTTC. This translates into CASRKAGAGNEQFF.

There are a few counts of this clonotype. V usage is TRBV3-1 and J usage is TRBJ2-1, with 10 bases aligning to TRBD1. Unmatched junction bases numbered 3, after V lost 2 bases and J lost 5 bases. The CDR3 extends over 15 amino acids. CDR1 is LGHDT, CDR2 YNNKEL, per germline (reference sequence). This CDR3 is CASSQRDRGDNEQFF. The CDR3 DNA reads as TGTGCCAGCAGCCAAAGGGACAGGGGAGACAATGAGCAGTTCTTC.

This clonotype occurred a few times. The chain combines TRBV6-1 with TRBJ1-5; the D gene is possibly TRBD1 (6 bases). The CDR3 has 15 amino acids. Germline loops: CDR1 MNHNS, CDR2 SASEGT. V was shortened by 3 bases and J by 3 bases, with 12 bases between the two germline ends. CDR3 region: CASSDYRAPNQPQHF. The CDR3 region has the DNA TGTGCCAGCAGTGATTACAGGGCCCCCAATCAGCCCCAGCATTTT.

This clonotype was observed a few times. J is TRBJ1-2 and V is TRBV7-9; 7 bases are a match to TRBD1. This CDR3 has 15 amino acids. Germline V gene sequence: CDR1 SEHNR, CDR2 FQNEAQ (reference sequence). V lost 3 bases and J lost 4; bases outside the gene matches: 8. The CDR3, as DNA: TGTGCCAGCAGCTTGGGACAGCTAGGCCTCTATGGCTACACCTTC. This encodes CASSLGQLGLYGYTF.

This clonotype was seen only a few times. The chain is built from TRBV6-5 and TRBJ2-7; unclear D gene. Germline CDR1 is MNHEY and CDR2 is SVGAGI. Trimming took off 0 bases at V and 3 bases at J, with 12 bases between the two ends. This CDR3 region has 15 residues. The CDR3 loop reads CASSYSRGSLYEQYF. CDR3 nucleotide sequence: TGTGCCAGCAGTTACTCGAGAGGTTCTCTCTACGAGCAGTACTTC.

This clonotype was seen more than once but under ten times. This chain uses TRBV12-3 or TRBV12-4 with TRBJ2-1; 11 nucleotides match TRBD1. The CDR3 is made up of 14 amino acids. The ends lost 6 bases at V and 9 bases at J; junction bases unmatched: 7. The CDR3 bases are TGTGCCAGCAGCCCCGGACAGGGGGCGGGTGAGCAGTTCTTC. It codes for CASSPGQGAGEQFF.

The V call is TRBV28, the J call TRBJ1-1; tentatively, D is TRBD1 (6 bases). This CDR3 contains 13 residues. In germline, CDR1 is MDHEN, CDR2 SYDVKM. The V end lost 9 bases, the J end lost 4 bases, and 15 bases lay between the germline ends. The CDR3 bases are TGTGCCAGTAGCAACAGGGTAAGCACTGAAGCTTTCTTT. Its translation is CASSNRVSTEAFF.

This clonotype was seen repeatedly, ten times or more. The rearrangement links TRBV5-1 to TRBJ2-5, with D perhaps matching TRBD2 (6 bases). Germline V lookup: CDR1 SGHRS, CDR2 YFSETQ. Between the trimmed V and J ends, which lost 2 bases and 2 bases, there was a span of 10 bases. This CDR3 contains 14 residues. CDR3 DNA: TGCGCCAGCAGCTTAACGGGGGAACAAGAGACCCAGTACTTC. This gives the protein CASSLTGEQETQYF.

This clonotype was recorded a few times. This sequence joins TRBV19 and TRBJ2-3, with no clear D. Per the germline V gene, CDR1 is LNHDA and CDR2 is SQIVND (reference sequence). The CDR3 consists of 14 residues. With 10 bases removed from V and 0 bases from J, the gap between germline ends came to 14 bases. The CDR3 coding sequence is TGTGCCATTGCGACTGAGGATAGCACAGATACGCAGTATTTT. Amino acids: CAIATEDSTDTQYF.

This clonotype was counted between two and nine times. The V call is TRBV29-1, the J call TRBJ2-3; 11 bases match TRBD2. V dropped 7 bases and J dropped 2; count of bases not matched to a gene: 5. The CDR3 spans 14 residues. Germline values: CDR1 SQVTM, CDR2 ANQGSEA. Written as DNA, the CDR3 is TGCAGCGGTGGGACTAGCGGATTCACAGATACGCAGTATTTT. It specifies CSGGTSGFTDTQYF.

This rearrangement joins TRBV15 to TRBJ2-2; 9 nucleotides agree with TRBD1. Trimming took 2 bases from V and 6 from J; bases not matched to a gene: 7. The CDR3 has 16 residues. The germline CDR1 and CDR2 sequences are LNHNV and YYDKDF (reference sequence). This CDR3 reads CATSRPFTGGPGELFF. In nucleotides, the CDR3 is TGTGCCACCAGCAGACCCTTCACAGGGGGCCCCGGGGAGCTGTTTTTT.

Only a few counts were recorded for this clonotype. The chain uses TRBV6-1 and TRBJ1-1; D unclear. The CDR3 runs to 16 residues. CDR1 and CDR2 from the germline V gene are MNHNS and SASEGT. V was shortened by 1 base and J by 0 bases, with 12 bases between the two germline ends. CDR3 DNA: TGTGCCAGCAGTGAAGGTCTTGAGTTCATGAACACTGAAGCTTTCTTT. Translating gives CASSEGLEFMNTEAFF.

There are a few counts of this clonotype. This chain links TRBV5-1 with TRBJ2-7; D gene ambiguous. Germline V lookup: CDR1 SGHRS, CDR2 YFSETQ. The CDR3 has 14 amino acids. With 1 base removed from V and 0 bases from J, the gap between germline ends came to 8 bases. The CDR3 spells CASSLYGSSYEQYF. Here the CDR3 DNA reads TGCGCCAGCAGCTTGTATGGCAGCTCCTACGAGCAGTACTTC. The variable domain in full, completed from reference TRBV5-1 and TRBJ2-7, reads KAGVTQTPRYLIKTRGQQVTLSCSPISGHRSVSWYQQTPGQGLQFLFEYFSETQRNKGNFPGRFSGRQFSNSRSEMNVSTLELGDSALYLCASSLYGSSYEQYFGPGTRLTVT.

The table lists this clonotype with many counts. The CDR3 protein is CASSFLRGSSEAFF. CDR3 coding DNA: TGTGCCAGCAGTTTTCTACGGGGTAGTAGTGAAGCTTTCTTT. The chain uses TRBV28 and TRBJ1-1; D call uncertain. V gave up 3 bases and J gave up 7 bases, with 15 bases separating them. CDR1 and CDR2 (germline): MDHEN, SYDVKM. This CDR3 contains 14 residues.

In this sample, this clonotype turned up a few times. V gene TRBV6-2 or TRBV6-3 combines with J gene TRBJ2-1; D not resolved. V was shortened by 2 bases and J by 8 bases, with 4 bases between the two germline ends. From germline, CDR1 is MNHEY and CDR2 SVGEGT. The CDR3 covers 11 residues. For the CDR3, the DNA is TGTGCCAGCAGTTACCCTGATGAGCAGTTCTTC. This gives the protein CASSYPDEQFF.

This clonotype was seen many times. The J gene is TRBJ1-1, the V gene TRBV7-9; 7 bases align to TRBD1. The germline CDR1 and CDR2 sequences are SEHNR and FQNEAQ (reference sequence). The ends lost 5 bases at V and 2 bases at J; junction bases unmatched: 8. The CDR3 consists of 15 residues. This CDR3 is CASSQATGRNTEAFF. CDR3 bases: TGTGCCAGCAGCCAGGCGACAGGGCGAAACACTGAAGCTTTCTTT.

This clonotype has more than one count but fewer than ten. The chain uses TRBV19 and TRBJ2-1; D possibly corresponds to TRBD2 (5 bases). Between the trimmed V and J ends, which lost 1 base and 3 bases, there was a span of 10 bases. Germline lookup yields CDR1 LNHDA and CDR2 SQIVND (reference sequence). The CDR3 runs to 15 residues. The CDR3 sequence is CASSIVEGGYNEQFF. For the CDR3, the DNA is TGTGCCAGTAGTATAGTTGAGGGTGGCTACAATGAGCAGTTCTTC.